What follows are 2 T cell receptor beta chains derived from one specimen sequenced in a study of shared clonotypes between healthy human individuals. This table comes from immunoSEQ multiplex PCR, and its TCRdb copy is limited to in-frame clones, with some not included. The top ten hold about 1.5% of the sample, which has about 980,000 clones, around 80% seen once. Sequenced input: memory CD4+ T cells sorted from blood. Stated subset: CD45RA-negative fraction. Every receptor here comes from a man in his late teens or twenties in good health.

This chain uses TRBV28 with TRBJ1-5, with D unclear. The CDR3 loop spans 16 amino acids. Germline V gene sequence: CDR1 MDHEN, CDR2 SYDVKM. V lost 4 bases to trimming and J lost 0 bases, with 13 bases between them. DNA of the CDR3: TGTGCCAGCAGTTCACCGGGCGGTGGTAGCAATCAGCCCCAGCATTTT. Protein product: CASSSPGGGSNQPQHF.

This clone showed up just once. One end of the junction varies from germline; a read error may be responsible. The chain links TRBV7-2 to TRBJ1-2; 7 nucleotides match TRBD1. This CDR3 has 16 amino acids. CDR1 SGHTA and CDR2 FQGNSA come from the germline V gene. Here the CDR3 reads CASSLAGQVVPYGYTF. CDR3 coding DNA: TGTGCCAGCAGCTTAGCCGGACAGGTAGTCCCGTATGGTTACACCTTC. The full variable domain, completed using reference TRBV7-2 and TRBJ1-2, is GAGVSQSPSNKVTEKGKDVELRCDPISGHTALYWYRQSLGQGLEFLIYFQGNSAPDKSGLPSDRFSAERTGGSVSTLTIQRTQQEDSAVYLCASSLAGQVVPYGYTFGSGTRLTVV.